Listed below are T cell receptor beta chains from one sample, sequenced in a study of OX40 agonist ivuxolimab in advanced cancers. Sequencing used immunoSEQ multiplex PCR; TCRdb keeps in-frame clones, though not all of them. The data show 60,000 to 100,000 clones, roughly four fifths seen once. Here the sequenced sample was CD4+ or CD8+ T cells sorted from blood, taken in a trial of the OX40 agonist ivuxolimab. The receptors derive from an adult with an advanced solid tumor such as melanoma, head and neck, liver or kidney cancer. Each CDR3 is given with its conserved first and last residue. Fields, in order: J gene, CDR3 length, V gene, D gene, clone size, CDR3 protein, CDR3 DNA. The D gene is left open where the match is weak. A row's size may be missing; if present it is once, few, many or a size class.

J: TRBJ2-1
length: 16
V: TRBV5-4
D: TRBD1
size: NA
CDR3: CASSYSGTGAYNEQFF
DNA: TGTGCCAGCAGCTATTCCGGGACAGGGGCTTACAATGAGCAGTTCTTC

J: TRBJ2-5
length: 15
V: TRBV5-1
D: NA
size: NA
CDR3: CASSRTRDNQETQYF
DNA: TGCGCCAGCAGCCGCACGCGGGACAACCAAGAGACCCAGTACTTC

J: TRBJ2-2
length: 16
V: TRBV7-2
D: NA
size: NA
CDR3: CASSLAYSYTTGELFF
DNA: TGTGCCAGCAGCTTAGCGTATTCTTACACCACCGGGGAGCTGTTTTTT

J: TRBJ2-3
length: 17
V: TRBV5-4
D: TRBD2
size: NA
CDR3: CASSFLTGREDTDTQYF
DNA: TGTGCCAGCAGCTTCCTCACCGGGAGGGAGGACACAGATACGCAGTATTTT

J: TRBJ1-2
length: 14
V: TRBV5-6
D: TRBD1
size: once
CDR3: CASGDRDRSYGYTF
DNA: TGTGCCAGCGGCGACAGGGATCGCAGCTATGGCTACACCTTC

J: TRBJ1-1
length: 14
V: TRBV5-1
D: NA
size: NA
CDR3: CASSFGAREVEAFF
DNA: TGCGCCAGCAGCTTTGGGGCCCGGGAGGTAGAAGCTTTCTTT

J: TRBJ2-6
length: 14
V: TRBV30
D: NA
size: NA
CDR3: CAWTGDSGANVLTF
DNA: TGTGCCTGGACAGGGGACTCTGGGGCCAACGTCCTGACTTTC

J: TRBJ2-1
length: 14
V: TRBV6-6
D: NA
size: NA
CDR3: CASSYDSRYNEQFF
DNA: TGTGCCAGCAGTTACGATTCTAGATACAATGAGCAGTTCTTC

J: TRBJ1-2
length: 14
V: TRBV5-1
D: TRBD1
size: NA
CDR3: CASSPQGAQDGYTF
DNA: TGCGCCAGCAGCCCACAGGGGGCGCAGGATGGCTACACCTTC

J: TRBJ2-3
length: 15
V: TRBV5-1
D: TRBD2
size: once
CDR3: CASSLTAGGTDTQYF
DNA: TGCGCCAGCAGCTTGACTGCGGGGGGCACAGATACGCAGTATTTT

J: TRBJ2-3
length: 16
V: TRBV4-2
D: TRBD2
size: NA
CDR3: CASSQAAREVGNTQYF
DNA: TGTGCCAGCAGCCAAGCTGCGCGGGAGGTAGGAAATACGCAGTATTTT

J: TRBJ2-7
length: 16
V: TRBV11-2
D: TRBD2
size: NA
CDR3: CASSSRLAGASYEQYF
DNA: TGTGCCAGCAGCTCCCGACTAGCGGGGGCCTCCTACGAGCAGTACTTC

J: TRBJ1-1
length: 16
V: TRBV18
D: TRBD1
size: NA
CDR3: CASSPKLSTGRTEAFF
DNA: TGTGCCAGCTCACCAAAGTTGTCGACAGGGAGGACTGAAGCTTTCTTT

J: TRBJ2-4
length: 16
V: TRBV7-9
D: NA
size: NA
CDR3: CASSFEGSRGKNIQYF
DNA: TGTGCCAGCAGCTTCGAGGGGAGCAGGGGAAAAAACATTCAGTACTTC

J: TRBJ2-2
length: 16
V: TRBV2
D: TRBD2
size: NA
CDR3: CASSDSTSGTPGELFF
DNA: TGTGCCAGCAGTGACTCGACTAGCGGAACCCCCGGGGAGCTGTTTTTT